The 3 T cell receptor beta chains below all came from one sample that was sequenced in a study of T cells in Graves' hyperthyroidism and ophthalmopathy (dated by TCRdb to about 2019). The protocol used for the library was multiplex PCR. Instrument on record: Illumina HiSeq 2000. The TCR beta CDR3 regions were amplified from RNA transcripts. The TCR CDR3 was subjected to a first round of RT-PCR using the HTBI primer set and the Qiagen OneStep RT-PCR kit. Clones were called with MiXCR by TCRdb after fastp trimmed the public reads at Q25, and only in-frame beta chains were retained. Every CDR3 protein is listed once, alongside the most common genes and DNA of its rows. The sample table shows 600,000 or so distinct CDR3 sequences, and about 14% are seen once. 12% of the sample is in the top ten clones. Input material: blood. Source of these receptors: a woman aged 50 to 65 with Graves' ophthalmopathy.

This clonotype was picked up many times. The chain carries TRBV10-3 and TRBJ2-1, with 8 bases fitting TRBD2. This CDR3 comprises 16 residues. The germline V gene has CDR1 ENHRY and CDR2 SYGVKD. V shed 4 bases, J shed 3 bases, and the junction held 8 bases outside the gene matches. CDR3 amino acids: CAISAPGTRSYNEQFF. CDR3 sequence (DNA): TGTGCCATCAGTGCACCCGGGACTAGGAGCTACAATGAGCAGTTCTTC.

This clonotype was seen at least ten times. The chain employs TRBV6-2 or TRBV6-3 and TRBJ1-1; TRBD1 matches at 7 bases. Germline V lookup: CDR1 MNHEY, CDR2 SVGEGT. After removal of 6 bases from V and 3 bases from J, the junction contained 7 bases not matched to a gene. The CDR3 extends over 14 amino acids. As DNA, the CDR3 is TGTGCCAGCAGCCCGGGACAGCAGTACACTGAAGCTTTCTTT. Amino acids: CASSPGQQYTEAFF.

V is TRBV19 and J is TRBJ2-5; TRBD2 matches 8 bases. The CDR3 covers 13 residues. V gave up 6 bases and J gave up 5 bases; unmatched junction bases: 5. Germline V gene lookup returns CDR1 LNHDA and CDR2 SQIVND (reference sequence). CDR3 sequence: CASRPLAAETQYF. The CDR3 DNA sequence: TGTGCCAGTAGACCACTAGCGGCGGAGACCCAGTACTTC.